The source of this T cell receptor beta chain is a study of graft-versus-host responses after intestinal transplantation. Measured with immunoSEQ multiplex PCR; TCRdb has only the in-frame clones, and not every one. The repertoire includes about 7,400 clones, around 30% of them detected once, and roughly 4% sits in the top ten. In germline, CDR1 is KGHSH, CDR2 LQKENI. The CDR3 loop spans 13 amino acids. The V gene end was trimmed by 6 bases and the J gene end by 5 bases; junction bases not matched to a gene: 2. This clone is classed as medium-sized. This receptor was obtained from a human patient who was an organ donor for intestinal transplantation. Sample: alloreactive CD4+ T cells from a mixed lymphocyte reaction culture, taken before transplantation. Subset defined: CFSE-low proliferating T cells sorted from approximately 6-day pre-transplant mixed lymphocyte reaction (GvH or HvG direction). V is TRBV18 and J is TRBJ2-2; 8 positions match TRBD1. The CDR3: CASSRDRTGELFF. In nucleotides, the CDR3 is TGTGCCAGCTCGCGGGACAGGACCGGGGAGCTGTTTTTT.